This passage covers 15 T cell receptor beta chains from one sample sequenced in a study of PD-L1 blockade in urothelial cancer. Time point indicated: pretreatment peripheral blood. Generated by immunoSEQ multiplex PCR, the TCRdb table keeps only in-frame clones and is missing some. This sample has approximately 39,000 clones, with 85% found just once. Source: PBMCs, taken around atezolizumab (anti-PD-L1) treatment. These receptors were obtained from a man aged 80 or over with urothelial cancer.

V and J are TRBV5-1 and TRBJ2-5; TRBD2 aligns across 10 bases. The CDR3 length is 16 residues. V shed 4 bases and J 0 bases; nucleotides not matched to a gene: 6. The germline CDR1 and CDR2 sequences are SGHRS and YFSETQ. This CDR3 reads CASSREGLADQETQYF. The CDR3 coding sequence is TGCGCCAGCAGCCGAGAAGGACTAGCGGACCAAGAGACCCAGTACTTC.

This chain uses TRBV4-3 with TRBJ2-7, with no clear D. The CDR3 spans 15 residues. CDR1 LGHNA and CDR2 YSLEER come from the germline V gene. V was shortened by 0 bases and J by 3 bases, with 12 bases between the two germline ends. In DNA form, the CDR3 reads TGCGCCAGCAGCCAAGATCAGGCAGGCATCTACGAGCAGTACTTC. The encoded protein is CASSQDQAGIYEQYF.

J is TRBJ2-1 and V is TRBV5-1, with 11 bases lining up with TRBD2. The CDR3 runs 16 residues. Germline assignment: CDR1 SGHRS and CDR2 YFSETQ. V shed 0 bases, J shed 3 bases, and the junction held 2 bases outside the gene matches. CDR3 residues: CASSLVAGGSYNEQFF. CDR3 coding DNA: TGCGCCAGCAGCTTGGTAGCGGGAGGGAGCTACAATGAGCAGTTCTTC.

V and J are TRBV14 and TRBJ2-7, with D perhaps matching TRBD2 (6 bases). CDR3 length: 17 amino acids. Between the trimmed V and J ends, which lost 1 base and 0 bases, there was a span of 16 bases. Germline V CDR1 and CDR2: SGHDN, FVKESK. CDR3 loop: CASSQGGLSKSSYEQYF. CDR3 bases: TGTGCCAGCAGCCAAGGGGGACTCTCGAAGAGCTCCTACGAGCAGTACTTC.

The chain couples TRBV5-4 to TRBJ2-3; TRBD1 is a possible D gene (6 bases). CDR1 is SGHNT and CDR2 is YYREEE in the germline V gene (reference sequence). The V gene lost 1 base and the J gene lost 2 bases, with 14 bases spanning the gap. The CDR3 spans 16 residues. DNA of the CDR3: TGTGCCAGCAGCTTGAACCGACAGGTTCACACAGATACGCAGTATTTT. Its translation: CASSLNRQVHTDTQYF.

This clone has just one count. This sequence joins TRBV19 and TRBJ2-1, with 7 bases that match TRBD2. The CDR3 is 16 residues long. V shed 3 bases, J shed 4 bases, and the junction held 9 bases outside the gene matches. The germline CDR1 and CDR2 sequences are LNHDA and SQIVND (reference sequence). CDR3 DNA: TGTGCCAGTAGTATGGAAGTAGCGGGTCTATACAATGAGCAGTTCTTC. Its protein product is CASSMEVAGLYNEQFF.

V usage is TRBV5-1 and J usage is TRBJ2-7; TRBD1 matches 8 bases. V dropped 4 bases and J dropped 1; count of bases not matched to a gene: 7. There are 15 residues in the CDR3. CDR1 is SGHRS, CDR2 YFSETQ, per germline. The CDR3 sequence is CASSTAGTGSYEQYF. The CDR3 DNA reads TGCGCCAGCAGCACGGCCGGGACAGGATCCTACGAGCAGTACTTC. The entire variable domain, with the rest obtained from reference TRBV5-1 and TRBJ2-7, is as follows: KAGVTQTPRYLIKTRGQQVTLSCSPISGHRSVSWYQQTPGQGLQFLFEYFSETQRNKGNFPGRFSGRQFSNSRSEMNVSTLELGDSALYLCASSTAGTGSYEQYFGPGTRLTVT.

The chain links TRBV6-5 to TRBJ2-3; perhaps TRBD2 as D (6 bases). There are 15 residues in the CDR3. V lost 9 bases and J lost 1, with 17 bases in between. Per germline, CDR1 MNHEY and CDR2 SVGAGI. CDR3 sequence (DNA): TGTGCCAGGCCCGCGGGGAATGAGGGCACAGATACGCAGTATTTT. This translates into CARPAGNEGTDTQYF.

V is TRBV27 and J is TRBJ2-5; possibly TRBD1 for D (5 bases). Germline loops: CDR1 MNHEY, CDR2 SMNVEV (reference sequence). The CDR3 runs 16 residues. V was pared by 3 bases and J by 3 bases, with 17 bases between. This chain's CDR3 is CASSFSLPGLEETQYF. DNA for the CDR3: TGTGCCAGCAGTTTCAGCCTTCCAGGGTTGGAAGAGACCCAGTACTTC.

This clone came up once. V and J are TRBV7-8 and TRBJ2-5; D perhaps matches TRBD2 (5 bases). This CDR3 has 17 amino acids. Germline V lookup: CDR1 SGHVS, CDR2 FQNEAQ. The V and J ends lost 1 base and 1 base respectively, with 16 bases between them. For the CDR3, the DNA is TGTGCCAGCAGCTTAGTCCGGGGATTGCGGTTCCAAGAGACCCAGTACTTC. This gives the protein CASSLVRGLRFQETQYF.

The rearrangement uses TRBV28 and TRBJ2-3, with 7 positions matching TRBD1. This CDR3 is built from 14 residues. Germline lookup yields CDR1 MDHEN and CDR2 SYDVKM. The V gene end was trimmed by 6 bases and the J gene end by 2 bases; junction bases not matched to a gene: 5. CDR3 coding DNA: TGTGCCAGCAGCGCAGGGGGTTCCACAGATACGCAGTATTTT. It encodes CASSAGGSTDTQYF.

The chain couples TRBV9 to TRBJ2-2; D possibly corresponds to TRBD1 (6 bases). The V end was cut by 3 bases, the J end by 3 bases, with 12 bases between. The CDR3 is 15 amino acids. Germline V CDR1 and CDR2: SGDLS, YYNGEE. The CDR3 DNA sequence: TGTGCCAGCAGCGCCGAGGGACAACACACCGGGGAGCTGTTTTTT. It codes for CASSAEGQHTGELFF. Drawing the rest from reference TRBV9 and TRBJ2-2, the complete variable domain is DSGVTQTPKHLITATGQRVTLRCSPRSGDLSVYWYQQSLDQGLQFLIQYYNGEERAKGNILERFSAQQFPDLHSELNLSSLELGDSALYFCASSAEGQHTGELFFGEGSRLTVL.

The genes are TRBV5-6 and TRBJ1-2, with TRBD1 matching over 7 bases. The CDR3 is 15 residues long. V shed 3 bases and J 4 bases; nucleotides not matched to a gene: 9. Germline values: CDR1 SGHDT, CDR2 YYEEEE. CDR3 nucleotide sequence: TGTGCCAGCAGCTGGGGACAGATACAAGCCTATGGCTACACCTTC. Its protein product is CASSWGQIQAYGYTF.

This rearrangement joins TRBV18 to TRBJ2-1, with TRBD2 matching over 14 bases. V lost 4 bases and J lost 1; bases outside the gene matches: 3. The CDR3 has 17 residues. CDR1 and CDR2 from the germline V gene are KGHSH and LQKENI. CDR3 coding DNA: TGTGCCAGCTCACTCAGACTAGCGGGAGGGTCCTACAATGAGCAGTTCTTC. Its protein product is CASSLRLAGGSYNEQFF. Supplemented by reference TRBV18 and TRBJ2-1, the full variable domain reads NAGVMQNPRHLVRRRGQEARLRCSPMKGHSHVYWYRQLPEEGLKFMVYLQKENIIDESGMPKERFSAEFPKEGPSILRIQQVVRGDSAAYFCASSLRLAGGSYNEQFFGPGTRLTVL.

The CDR3 spells CASTLRVLAGGPEYNEQFF. Written as DNA, the CDR3 is TGCGCCAGCACTCTGAGGGTGCTAGCGGGAGGGCCGGAGTACAATGAGCAGTTCTTC. The chain combines TRBV4-1 with TRBJ2-1; 12 nucleotides align to TRBD2. The germline V gene has CDR1 MGHRA and CDR2 YSYEKL. This CDR3 region has 19 residues. J was trimmed by 4 bases and V by 7 bases; bases with no gene match: 17.